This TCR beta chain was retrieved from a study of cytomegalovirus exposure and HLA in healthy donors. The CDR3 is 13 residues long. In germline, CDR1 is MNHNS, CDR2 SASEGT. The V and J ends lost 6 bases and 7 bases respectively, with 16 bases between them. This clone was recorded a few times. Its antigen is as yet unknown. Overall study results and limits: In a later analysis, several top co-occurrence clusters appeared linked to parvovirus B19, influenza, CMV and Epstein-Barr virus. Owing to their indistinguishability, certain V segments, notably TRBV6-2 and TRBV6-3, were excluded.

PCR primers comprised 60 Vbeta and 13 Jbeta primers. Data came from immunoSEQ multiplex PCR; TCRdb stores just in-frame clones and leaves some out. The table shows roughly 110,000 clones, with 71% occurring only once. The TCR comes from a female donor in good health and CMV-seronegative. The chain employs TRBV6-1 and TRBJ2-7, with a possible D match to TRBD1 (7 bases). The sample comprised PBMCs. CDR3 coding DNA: TGTGCCAGCAGCACCAGTCAGGGGGGAGAGCAGTACTTC. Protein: CASSTSQGGEQYF.